This TCR beta chain was profiled in a study of blood T cell repertoires in COVID-19. On the study more broadly: Collection of acute and convalescent COVID-19 samples took place in the United States, Italy and Spain.

Generated by immunoSEQ multiplex PCR, the TCRdb table keeps only in-frame clones and is missing some. The profile shows 200,000 to 250,000 clones, 70% to 85% of them singletons. The V segment lost 5 bases and the J segment 1 base; nucleotides outside the gene matches: 6. Germline V gene data show CDR1 as MNHEY and CDR2 as SVGAGI. The CDR3 runs 15 residues. This receptor was obtained from a woman older than 75 with COVID-19, enrolled during active disease. Sequencing was carried out using peripheral blood. This chain uses TRBV6-5 with TRBJ2-3; 7 bases agree with TRBD2. The CDR3 loop is CASSLKRGGTDTQYF. As DNA, the CDR3 is TGTGCCAGCAGTCTGAAACGGGGGGGCACAGATACGCAGTATTTT.